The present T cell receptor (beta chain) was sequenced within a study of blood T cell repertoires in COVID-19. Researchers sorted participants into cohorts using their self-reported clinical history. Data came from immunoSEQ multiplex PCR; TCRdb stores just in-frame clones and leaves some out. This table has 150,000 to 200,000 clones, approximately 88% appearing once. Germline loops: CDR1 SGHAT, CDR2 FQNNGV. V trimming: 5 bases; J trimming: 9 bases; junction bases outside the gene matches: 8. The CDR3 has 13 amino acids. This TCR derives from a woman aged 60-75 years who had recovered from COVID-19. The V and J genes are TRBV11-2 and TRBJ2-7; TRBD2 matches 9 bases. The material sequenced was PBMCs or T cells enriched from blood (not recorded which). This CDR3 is CASSQGVAGVQYF. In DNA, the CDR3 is TGTGCCAGCAGCCAGGGAGTAGCGGGAGTGCAGTACTTC. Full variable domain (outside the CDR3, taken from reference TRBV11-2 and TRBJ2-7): EAGVAQSPRYKIIEKRQSVAFWCNPISGHATLYWYQQILGQGPKLLIQFQNNGVVDDSQLPKDRFSAERLKGVDSTLKIQPAKLEDSAVYLCASSQGVAGVQYFGPGTRLTVT.